The 23 T cell receptor beta chains in this list originate from one sample, sequenced in a study of T cells in Graves' hyperthyroidism and ophthalmopathy. TCR beta CDR3 region amplification was performed from RNA transcripts. Researchers ran a first-round RT-PCR on the TCR CDR3 using the HTBI primer set. MiXCR was run by TCRdb on the multiplex PCR reads, yielding one entry per CDR3 protein. The sample records 550,000 to 700,000 distinct CDR3 sequences, about 14% being singletons. The sequenced material came from blood. These receptor sequences come from a woman in her thirties or forties with Graves' ophthalmopathy.

In its sample, this clonotype was seen many times. This rearrangement joins TRBV20-1 to TRBJ2-5, with 8 bases lining up with TRBD2. The V segment lost 5 bases and the J segment 4 bases; nucleotides outside the gene matches: 6. Germline loops: CDR1 DFQATT, CDR2 SNEGSKA (reference sequence). The CDR3 sequence is 13 residues long. For the CDR3, the DNA is TGCAGTGCTCTACTCGGGAGGGCAGAGACCCAGTACTTC. Translated, it gives CSALLGRAETQYF.

The chain uses TRBV6-2 or TRBV6-3 and TRBJ2-6, with 11 bases fitting TRBD1. The J segment lost 0 bases and the V segment lost 4 bases, leaving 5 bases of the junction unmatched. CDR1 and CDR2 (germline): MNHEY, SVGEGT. This CDR3 comprises 18 residues. Here the CDR3 reads CASSFPGQGDSGANVLTF. As DNA, the CDR3 is TGTGCCAGCAGTTTCCCGGGACAGGGGGACTCTGGGGCCAACGTCCTGACTTTC.

The sample holds many counts of this clonotype. The DNA for the CDR3 is TGTGCCAGCAGTTTAGGCAGGGGATCGCAGTACTTC. Encoded protein: CASSLGRGSQYF. The chain is built from TRBV12-3 or TRBV12-4 and TRBJ2-7, with a weak D call TRBD1 (6 bases). V lost 1 base to trimming and J lost 9 bases, with 10 bases between them. The CDR3 has 12 amino acids.

This clonotype was recorded at least ten times. The gene calls are TRBV6-5 and TRBJ1-2, with D unclear. V dropped 6 bases and J dropped 4 bases, with 12 bases sitting between them. The germline gives CDR1 MNHEY, CDR2 SVGAGI. The CDR3 covers 13 residues. CDR3 sequence reads: CASRTSGAYGYTF. Written as DNA, the CDR3 is TGTGCCAGCAGGACATCGGGAGCCTATGGCTACACCTTC.

This clonotype was detected only a few times. The V and J genes are TRBV18 and TRBJ2-7, with 7 bases identical to TRBD1. V gave up 6 bases and J gave up 0 bases; unmatched junction bases: 5. The CDR3 has 14 residues. Looked up from germline, CDR1 is KGHSH and CDR2 is LQKENI. The CDR3 DNA is TGTGCCAGCTCGCAGGGGGAAGACTCCTACGAGCAGTACTTC. Amino acid sequence: CASSQGEDSYEQYF.

This clonotype was recorded many times. The chain is built from TRBV11-2 and TRBJ2-5; no reliable D call. Per the germline V gene, CDR1 is SGHAT and CDR2 is FQNNGV. V was pared by 0 bases and J by 7 bases, with 12 bases between. The CDR3 extends over 14 amino acids. CDR3 loop: CASSLEQWVGTQYF. The CDR3 DNA reads as TGTGCCAGCAGCTTAGAACAGTGGGTAGGGACCCAGTACTTC.

This clonotype was found many times. The chain uses TRBV19 and TRBJ2-7; D is undetermined. V shed 5 bases and J shed 2 bases, with 13 bases lying between them. CDR1 and CDR2 from the germline V gene are LNHDA and SQIVND (reference sequence). There are 14 residues in the CDR3. The CDR3 nucleotides read TGTGCCAGTAGTCGAACCGGACGGACCTACGAGCAGTACTTC. Encoded protein: CASSRTGRTYEQYF.

This clonotype was picked up a small number of times. The chain is built from TRBV4-1 and TRBJ1-2; 10 bases are shared with TRBD1. Germline values: CDR1 MGHRA, CDR2 YSYEKL. V lost 0 bases to trimming and J lost 8 bases; unmatched junction nucleotides: 18. CDR3 size: 19 residues. The CDR3 nucleotides read TGCGCCAGCAGCCAAGACGTCGCTGGGACCGGGACAGGGGTAGGCGGCTACACCTTC. It translates to CASSQDVAGTGTGVGGYTF.

This clonotype was found many times. J is TRBJ2-7 and V is TRBV28; 8 nucleotides match TRBD1. The CDR3 totals 14 residues. In germline, CDR1 is MDHEN, CDR2 SYDVKM. V was clipped by 6 bases and J by 5 bases; unmatched bases: 9. Written as DNA, the CDR3 is TGTGCCAGCAGACAGGGACAGGTGGAGAACGAGCAGTACTTC. Translated: CASRQGQVENEQYF.

The table lists this clonotype with many counts. The chain couples TRBV12-3 or TRBV12-4 to TRBJ2-5; D is ambiguous. The CDR3 length is 13 residues. The V and J ends lost 6 bases and 2 bases respectively, with 10 bases between them. Written as DNA, the CDR3 is TGTGCCAGCAGATCTTTCGGGCAAGAGACCCAGTACTTC. Translating gives CASRSFGQETQYF.

This clonotype was observed many times. This chain links TRBV5-1 with TRBJ2-7; D perhaps matches TRBD1 (5 bases). The V end lost 4 bases, the J end lost 3 bases, and 14 bases lay between the germline ends. In germline, CDR1 is SGHRS, CDR2 YFSETQ. This CDR3 has 14 amino acids. The CDR3 spells CASSIGGGHYEQYF. The CDR3 coding sequence is TGCGCCAGCAGCATCGGTGGCGGACACTACGAGCAGTACTTC.

This clonotype appeared many times. The chain is built from TRBV24-1 and TRBJ2-2, with D possibly TRBD1 on 6 matching bases. With 8 bases removed from V and 5 bases from J, the gap between germline ends came to 11 bases. The CDR3 runs to 13 residues. CDR1 is KGHDR and CDR2 is SFDVKD in the germline V gene. The CDR3 DNA follows: TGTGCCACCATGAACAGGGAAACCGGGGAGCTGTTTTTT. This translates into CATMNRETGELFF.

In its sample, this clonotype was seen many times. This chain connects TRBV25-1 to TRBJ1-5; D unresolved. Germline CDR1 MGHDK, CDR2 SYGVNS. This CDR3 is 14 amino acids long. V lost 3 bases to trimming and J lost 1 base, with 7 bases between them. The CDR3 protein is CASSDSSSNQPQHF. The DNA of the CDR3 is TGTGCCAGCAGTGACAGTTCCAGCAATCAGCCCCAGCATTTT.

This clonotype was counted at least ten times. The chain carries TRBV2 and TRBJ1-1; no firm D call. V was shortened by 6 bases and J by 7 bases, with 15 bases between the two germline ends. The CDR3 runs to 13 residues. Germline values: CDR1 SNHLY, CDR2 FYNNEI. The CDR3 coding sequence is TGTGCCAGCAGATCCGGAGAGGACCATGAAGCTTTCTTT. Encoded protein: CASRSGEDHEAFF.

This clonotype was seen many times. V is TRBV7-2 and J is TRBJ2-7; the D gene is possibly TRBD1 (6 bases). Germline CDR1 and CDR2: SGHTA and FQGNSA. V lost 5 bases and J 12 bases, leaving 17 bases between the germline ends. This CDR3 has 12 amino acids. CDR3 residues: CASSQSTGRLYF. Written as DNA, the CDR3 is TGTGCCAGCAGCCAATCGACAGGACGGCTGTACTTC. Drawing the rest from reference TRBV7-2 and TRBJ2-7, the complete variable domain is GAGVSQSPSNKVTEKGKDVELRCDPISGHTALYWYRQSLGQGLEFLIYFQGNSAPDKSGLPSDRFSAERTGGSVSTLTIQRTQQEDSAVYLCASSQSTGRLYFGPGTRLTVT.

This clonotype has only a few counts. The CDR3 loop is CASSIGQGSGYTF. The CDR3 nucleotides are TGTGCCAGTAGTATAGGACAGGGAAGCGGCTACACCTTC. The V and J genes are TRBV19 and TRBJ1-2; 7 bases line up with TRBD1. Germline assignment: CDR1 LNHDA and CDR2 SQIVND (reference sequence). The CDR3 consists of 13 residues. Germline trimming cut 1 base from V and 8 bases from J; bases unmatched to any gene: 4. The variable domain in full, with the rest retrieved from reference TRBV19 and TRBJ1-2, is DGGITQSPKYLFRKEGQNVTLSCEQNLNHDAMYWYRQDPGQGLRLIYYSQIVNDFQKGDIAEGYSVSREKKESFPLTVTSAQKNPTAFYLCASSIGQGSGYTFGSGTRLTVV.

This clonotype came up many times. In nucleotides, the CDR3 is TGTGCCAGCAGCCCCGACTACTCGAACACCGGGGAGCTGTTTTTT. This codes for CASSPDYSNTGELFF. The rearrangement joins TRBV6-5 to TRBJ2-2; tentative D call: TRBD2 (5 bases). Germline loops: CDR1 MNHEY, CDR2 SVGAGI. The CDR3 runs 15 residues. Trimming shortened V by 6 bases and J by 0 bases, and 11 bases separated the two germline ends.

In this sample, this clonotype turned up a few times. The gene calls are TRBV12-3 or TRBV12-4 and TRBJ2-1; TRBD2 is a possible D gene (6 bases). V gave up 2 bases and J gave up 0 bases, with 8 bases separating them. There are 15 residues in the CDR3. The CDR3 loop reads CASSLWEDSYNEQFF. The CDR3 region has the DNA TGTGCCAGCAGTTTATGGGAGGACTCCTACAATGAGCAGTTCTTC.

This chain joins TRBV15 and TRBJ1-1; D is uncertain. The CDR3 runs 14 residues. Germline V gives CDR1 LNHNV, CDR2 YYDKDF (reference sequence). V lost 2 bases and J 2 bases, leaving 9 bases between the germline ends. The CDR3 sequence: CATSRLRTNTEAFF. The CDR3 DNA follows: TGTGCCACCAGCAGACTTCGCACCAACACTGAAGCTTTCTTT.

This clonotype was detected ten times or more. The chain employs TRBV19 and TRBJ1-1; D call uncertain. The V end was cut by 5 bases, the J end by 0 bases, with 10 bases between. The CDR3 loop spans 14 amino acids. Germline V CDR1 and CDR2: LNHDA, SQIVND (reference sequence). CDR3 protein: CASSPQQLNTEAFF. DNA of the CDR3: TGTGCCAGTAGTCCGCAACAGCTGAACACTGAAGCTTTCTTT.

This clonotype was picked up many times. This sequence joins TRBV20-1 and TRBJ1-3, with 8 bases fitting TRBD1. V was pared by 3 bases and J by 7 bases, with 5 bases of the junction left unmatched. Germline-derived CDR1 and CDR2 are DFQATT and SNEGSKA (reference sequence). CDR3 length: 13 amino acids. In DNA form, the CDR3 reads TGCAGTGCTAGGCGGACAGGGACGAACACCATATATTTT. Amino acid sequence: CSARRTGTNTIYF.

This clonotype was recorded at least ten times. This sequence joins TRBV6-1 and TRBJ2-2; a possible D gene is TRBD2 (5 bases). Germline V lookup: CDR1 MNHNS, CDR2 SASEGT. Trimming removed 6 bases at V and 1 base at J, with 6 bases between. This CDR3 has 13 residues. The CDR3 here is CASREENTGELFF. CDR3 DNA: TGTGCCAGCAGGGAGGAGAACACCGGGGAGCTGTTTTTT.

This clonotype showed up just once. Its ends do not fully match the called genes, so a read error is possible. V gene TRBV7-2 combines with J gene TRBJ1-5, with D unclear. The CDR3 runs to 12 residues. Per the germline V gene, CDR1 is SGHTA and CDR2 is FQGNSA. Here the CDR3 reads CASSRENQPQHF. The CDR3, as DNA: TGTGCTAGCAGCCGGGAGAATCAGCCCCAGCATTTT.